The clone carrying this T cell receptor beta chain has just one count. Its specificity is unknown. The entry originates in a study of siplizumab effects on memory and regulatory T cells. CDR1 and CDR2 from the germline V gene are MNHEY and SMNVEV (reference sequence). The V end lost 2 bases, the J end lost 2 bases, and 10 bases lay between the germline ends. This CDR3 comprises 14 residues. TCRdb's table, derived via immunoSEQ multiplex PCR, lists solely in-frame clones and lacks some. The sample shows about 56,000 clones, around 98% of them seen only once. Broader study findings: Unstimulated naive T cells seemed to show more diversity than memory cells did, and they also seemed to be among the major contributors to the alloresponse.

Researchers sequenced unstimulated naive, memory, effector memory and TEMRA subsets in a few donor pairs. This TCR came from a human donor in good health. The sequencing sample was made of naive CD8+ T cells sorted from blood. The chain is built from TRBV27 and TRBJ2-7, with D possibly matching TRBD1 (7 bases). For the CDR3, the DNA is TGTGCCAGCAGTTTAGGAGGGGGCCCCTACGAGCAGTACTTC. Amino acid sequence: CASSLGGGPYEQYF.